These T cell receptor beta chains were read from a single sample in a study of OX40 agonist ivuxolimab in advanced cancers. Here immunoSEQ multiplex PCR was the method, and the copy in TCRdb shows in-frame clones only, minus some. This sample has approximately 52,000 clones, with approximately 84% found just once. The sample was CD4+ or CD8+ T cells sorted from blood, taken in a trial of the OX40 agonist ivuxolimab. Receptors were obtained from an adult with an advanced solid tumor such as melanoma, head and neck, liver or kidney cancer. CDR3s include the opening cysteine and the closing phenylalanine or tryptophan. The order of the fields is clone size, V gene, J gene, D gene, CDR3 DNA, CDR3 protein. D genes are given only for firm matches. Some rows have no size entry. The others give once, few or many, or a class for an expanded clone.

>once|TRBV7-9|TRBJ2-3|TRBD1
TGTGCCAGCAGCTTAGGTCTTGGACAGGGTTCAGATACGCAGTATTTT
CASSLGLGQGSDTQYF
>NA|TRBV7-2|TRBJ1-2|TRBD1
TGTGCCAGCAGCTCGGGACAGGGGGTGATTCGTGGCTACACCTTC
CASSSGQGVIRGYTF
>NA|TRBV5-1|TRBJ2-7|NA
TGCGCCAGCAGCTTGGATAGCGTCTCCTACGAGCAGTACTTC
CASSLDSVSYEQYF
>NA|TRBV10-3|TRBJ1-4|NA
TGTGCCATCAGATCCGAGGCCGGGGAAAAACTGTTTTTT
CAIRSEAGEKLFF
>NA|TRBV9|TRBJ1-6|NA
TGTGCCAGCAGCGTGGGGATGGGGAATTCACCCCTCCACTTT
CASSVGMGNSPLHF
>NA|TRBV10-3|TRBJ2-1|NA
TGTGCCATCAGTGAGTCCAGGGTCGAGTCCTACAATGAGCAGTTCTTC
CAISESRVESYNEQFF
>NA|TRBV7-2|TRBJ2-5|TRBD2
TGTGCCAGCAGCGTATCTCTAGCGGGTTCACAAGAGACCCAGTACTTC
CASSVSLAGSQETQYF
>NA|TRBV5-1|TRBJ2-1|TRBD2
TGCGCCAGCAGCTTGGCCCTAGCGGGAGGGCCCGGGCAGTTCTTC
CASSLALAGGPGQFF
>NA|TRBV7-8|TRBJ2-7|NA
TGTGCCAGCAGCATCATGGGGCTTGATAGGGAGCAGTACTTC
CASSIMGLDREQYF
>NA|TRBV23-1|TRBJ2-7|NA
TGCGCCAGCAGTCAATCGCGGACACCAAGCGAGCAGTACTTC
CASSQSRTPSEQYF
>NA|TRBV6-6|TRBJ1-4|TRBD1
TGTGCCAGCAGTTATTGGACAGGGTTAGATGAAAAACTGTTTTTT
CASSYWTGLDEKLFF
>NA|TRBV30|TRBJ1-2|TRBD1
TGTGCCTGGAGTGAAGTGGGACAGTGGACACGGATGAACTATGGCTACACCTTC
CAWSEVGQWTRMNYGYTF
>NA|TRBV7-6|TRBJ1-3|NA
TGTGCCAGCAGCCTCTACGGGGCGAGCTCTGGAAACACCATATATTTT
CASSLYGASSGNTIYF
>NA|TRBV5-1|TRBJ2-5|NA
TGCGCCAGCAGCCCGGGATCGACAGATACGGAGACCCAGTACTTC
CASSPGSTDTETQYF